The next 2 T cell receptor beta chains were all read from a single sample in a study of regulatory T cells in long-lasting Graves disease. Arm-PCR of CDR3 regions and iRepertoire HTBI primers were used to build TCR beta libraries. TCRdb re-called the multiplex PCR reads with MiXCR, one entry per CDR3 protein. Here the sample spans hundreds of thousands of distinct CDR3 sequences, about a sixth being singletons. Sample time point: newly diagnosed GD, antithyroid drugs for less than 3 months. PBMCs provided the RNA from which the TCR library was made. Another study also made use of these data, one on T cells in Graves' hyperthyroidism and ophthalmopathy.

Sample: peripheral blood mononuclear cells (PBMCs), taken at new diagnosis, from a patient treated with antithyroid drugs. Receptors were obtained from a man aged 35 to 55 with Graves disease.

The DNA of the CDR3 is TGTGCCAGCAGCCATCCGATGGGGGGGGGCCGAGATACGCAGTATTTT. Its protein product is CASSHPMGGGRDTQYF. The chain combines TRBV4-2 with TRBJ2-3, with a weak D call TRBD2 (7 bases). CDR3 length equals 16 residues. Germline V gene lookup returns CDR1 LGHNA and CDR2 YNFKEQ. V shed 3 bases and J shed 5 bases, with 18 bases lying between them.

Only a few counts were recorded for this clonotype. The chain recombines TRBV12-3 or TRBV12-4 with TRBJ2-7, with a weak D call TRBD2 (5 bases). The ends were cut back, 3 bases at V and 1 base at J, with 10 bases in the middle. The CDR3 runs to 14 residues. The CDR3 bases are TGTGCCAGCAGTTTCGGGATTGAATCCTACGAGCAGTACTTC. Translated, it gives CASSFGIESYEQYF.